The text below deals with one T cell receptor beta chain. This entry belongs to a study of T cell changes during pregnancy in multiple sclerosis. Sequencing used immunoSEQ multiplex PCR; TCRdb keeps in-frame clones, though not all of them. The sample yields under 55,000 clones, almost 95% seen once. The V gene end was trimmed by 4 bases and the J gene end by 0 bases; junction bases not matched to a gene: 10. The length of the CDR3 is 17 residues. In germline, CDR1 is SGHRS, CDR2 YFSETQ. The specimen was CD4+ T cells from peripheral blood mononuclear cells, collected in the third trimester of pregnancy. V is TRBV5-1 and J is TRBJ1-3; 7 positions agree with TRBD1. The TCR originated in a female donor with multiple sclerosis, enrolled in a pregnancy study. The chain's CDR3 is CASSTGTAPYSGNTIYF. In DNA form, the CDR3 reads TGCGCCAGCAGCACCGGGACAGCTCCCTACTCTGGAAACACCATATATTTT. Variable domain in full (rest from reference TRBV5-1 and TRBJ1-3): KAGVTQTPRYLIKTRGQQVTLSCSPISGHRSVSWYQQTPGQGLQFLFEYFSETQRNKGNFPGRFSGRQFSNSRSEMNVSTLELGDSALYLCASSTGTAPYSGNTIYFGEGSWLTVV.